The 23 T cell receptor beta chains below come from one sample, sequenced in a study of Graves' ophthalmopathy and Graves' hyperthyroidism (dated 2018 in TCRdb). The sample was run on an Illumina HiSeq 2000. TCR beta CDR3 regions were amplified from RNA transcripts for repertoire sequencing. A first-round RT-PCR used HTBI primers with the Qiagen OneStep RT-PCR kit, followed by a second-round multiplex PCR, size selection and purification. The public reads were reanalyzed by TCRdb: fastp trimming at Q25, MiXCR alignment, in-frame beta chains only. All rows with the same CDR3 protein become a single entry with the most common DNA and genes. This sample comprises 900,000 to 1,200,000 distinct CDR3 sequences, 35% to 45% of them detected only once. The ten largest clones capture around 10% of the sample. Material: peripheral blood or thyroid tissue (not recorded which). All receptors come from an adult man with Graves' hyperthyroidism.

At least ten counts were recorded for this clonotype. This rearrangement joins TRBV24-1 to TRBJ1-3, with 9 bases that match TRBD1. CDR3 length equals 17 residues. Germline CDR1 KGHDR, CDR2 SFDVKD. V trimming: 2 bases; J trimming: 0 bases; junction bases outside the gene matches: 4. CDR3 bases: TGTGCCACCAGTGATTCGGGACAGGGACTCTCTGGAAACACCATATATTTT. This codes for CATSDSGQGLSGNTIYF.

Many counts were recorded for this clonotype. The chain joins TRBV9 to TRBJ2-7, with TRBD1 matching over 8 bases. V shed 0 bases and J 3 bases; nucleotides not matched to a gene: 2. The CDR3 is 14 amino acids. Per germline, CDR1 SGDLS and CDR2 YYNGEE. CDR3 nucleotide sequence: TGTGCCAGCAGCGTAGCCACAGGGGGCTACGAGCAGTACTTC. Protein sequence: CASSVATGGYEQYF.

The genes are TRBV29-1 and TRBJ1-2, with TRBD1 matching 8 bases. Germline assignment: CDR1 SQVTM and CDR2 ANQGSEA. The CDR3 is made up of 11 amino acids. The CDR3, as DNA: TGCAGTCCTGACGGGACAGGTGGCTACACCTTC. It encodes CSPDGTGGYTF.

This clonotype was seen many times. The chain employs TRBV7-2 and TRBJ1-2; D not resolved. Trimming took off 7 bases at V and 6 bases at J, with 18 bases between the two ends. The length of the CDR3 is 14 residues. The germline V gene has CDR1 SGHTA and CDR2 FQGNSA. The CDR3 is CASIIPPPAHGYTF. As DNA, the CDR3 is TGTGCCAGCATCATTCCCCCCCCGGCTCATGGCTACACCTTC.

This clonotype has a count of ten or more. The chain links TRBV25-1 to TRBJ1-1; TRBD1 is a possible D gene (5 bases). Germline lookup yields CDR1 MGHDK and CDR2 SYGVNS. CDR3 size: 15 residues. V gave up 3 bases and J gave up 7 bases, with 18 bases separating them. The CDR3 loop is CASSEAHRTPGEAFF. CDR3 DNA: TGTGCCAGCAGTGAGGCACACAGGACCCCAGGTGAAGCTTTCTTT.

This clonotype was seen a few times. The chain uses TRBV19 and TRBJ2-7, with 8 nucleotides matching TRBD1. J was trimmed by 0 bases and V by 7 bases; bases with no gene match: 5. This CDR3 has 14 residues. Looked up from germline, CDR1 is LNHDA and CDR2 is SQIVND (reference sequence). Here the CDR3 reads CASNTGGSSYEQYF. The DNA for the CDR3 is TGTGCCAGTAACACAGGGGGAAGCTCCTACGAGCAGTACTTC.

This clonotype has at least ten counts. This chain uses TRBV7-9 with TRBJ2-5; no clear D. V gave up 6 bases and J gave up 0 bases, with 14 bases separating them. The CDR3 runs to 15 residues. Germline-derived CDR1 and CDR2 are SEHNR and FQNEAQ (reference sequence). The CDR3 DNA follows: TGTGCCAGCAGTTTTAAAAACTCGTACCAAGAGACCCAGTACTTC. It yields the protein CASSFKNSYQETQYF.

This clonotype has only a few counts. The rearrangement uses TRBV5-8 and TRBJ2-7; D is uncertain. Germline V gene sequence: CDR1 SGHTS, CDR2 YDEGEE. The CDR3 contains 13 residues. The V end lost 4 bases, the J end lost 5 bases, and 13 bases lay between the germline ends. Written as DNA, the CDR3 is TGTGCCAGCAGCCCCTCCCAAAAAAACGAGCAGTACTTC. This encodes CASSPSQKNEQYF. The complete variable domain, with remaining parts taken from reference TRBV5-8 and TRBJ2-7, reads EAGVTQSPTHLIKTRGQQATLRCSPISGHTSVYWYQQALGLGLQFLLWYDEGEERNRGNFPPRFSGRQFPNYSSELNVNALELEDSALYLCASSPSQKNEQYFGPGTRLTVT.

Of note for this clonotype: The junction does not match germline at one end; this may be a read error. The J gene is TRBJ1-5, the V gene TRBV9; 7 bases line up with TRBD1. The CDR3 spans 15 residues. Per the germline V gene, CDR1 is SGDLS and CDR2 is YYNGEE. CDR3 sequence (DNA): TGCGCCAGCAGCCAACACCGGGACAGCCGTCAGCCCCAGCATTTT. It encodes CASSQHRDSRQPQHF. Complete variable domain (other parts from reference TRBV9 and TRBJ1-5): DSGVTQTPKHLITATGQRVTLRCSPRSGDLSVYWYQQSLDQGLQFLIQYYNGEERAKGNILERFSAQQFPDLHSELNLSSLELGDSALYFCASSQHRDSRQPQHFGDGTRLSIL.

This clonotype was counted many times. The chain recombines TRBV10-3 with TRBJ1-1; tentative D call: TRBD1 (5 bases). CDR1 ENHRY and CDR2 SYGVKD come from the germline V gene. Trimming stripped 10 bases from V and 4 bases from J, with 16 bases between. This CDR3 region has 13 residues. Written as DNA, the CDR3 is TGTGCCAGCAAAACTTACGGGGCCACTGAAGCTTTCTTT. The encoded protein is CASKTYGATEAFF.

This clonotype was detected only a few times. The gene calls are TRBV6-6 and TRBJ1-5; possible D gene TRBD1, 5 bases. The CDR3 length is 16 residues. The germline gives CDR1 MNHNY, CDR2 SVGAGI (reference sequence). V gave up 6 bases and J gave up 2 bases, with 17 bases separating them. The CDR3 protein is CASSSFPREGNQPQHF. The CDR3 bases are TGTGCCAGCAGCTCATTTCCCAGGGAGGGCAATCAGCCCCAGCATTTT.

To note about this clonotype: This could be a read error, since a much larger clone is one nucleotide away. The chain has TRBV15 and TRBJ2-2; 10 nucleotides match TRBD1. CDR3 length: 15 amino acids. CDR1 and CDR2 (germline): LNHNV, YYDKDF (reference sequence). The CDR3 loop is CATSGDRGLAGELFF. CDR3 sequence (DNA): TGTGCCACCAGCGGAGACAGGGGGCTCGCCGGGGAGCTGTTTTTT.

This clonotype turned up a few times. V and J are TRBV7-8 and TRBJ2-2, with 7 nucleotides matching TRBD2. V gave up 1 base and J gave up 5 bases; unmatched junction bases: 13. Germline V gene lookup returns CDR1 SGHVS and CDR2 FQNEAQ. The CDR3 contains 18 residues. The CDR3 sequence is CASSLVTLKRDRTGELFF. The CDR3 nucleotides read TGTGCCAGCAGCTTAGTTACCTTAAAGCGGGATAGGACCGGGGAGCTGTTTTTT.

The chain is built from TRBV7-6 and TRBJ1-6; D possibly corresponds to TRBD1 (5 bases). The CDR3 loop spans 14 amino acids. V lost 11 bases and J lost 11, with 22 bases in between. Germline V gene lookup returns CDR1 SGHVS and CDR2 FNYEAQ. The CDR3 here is CAGTRTRQETPLHF. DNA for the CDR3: TGTGCCGGCACCAGGACACGTCAGGAGACACCCCTCCACTTT. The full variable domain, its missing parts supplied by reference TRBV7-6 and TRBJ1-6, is GAGVSQSPRYKVTKRGQDVALRCDPISGHVSLYWYRQALGQGPEFLTYFNYEAQQDKSGLPNDRFSAERPEGSISTLTIQRTEQRDSAMYRCAGTRTRQETPLHFGNGTRLTVT.

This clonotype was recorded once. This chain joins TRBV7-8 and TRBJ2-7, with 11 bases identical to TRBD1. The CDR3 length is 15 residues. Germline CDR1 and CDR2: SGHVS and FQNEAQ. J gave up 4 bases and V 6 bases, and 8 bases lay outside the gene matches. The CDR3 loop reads CASRPGTGGAYEQYF. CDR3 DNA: TGTGCCAGCAGGCCTGGGACAGGGGGGGCTTACGAGCAGTACTTC.

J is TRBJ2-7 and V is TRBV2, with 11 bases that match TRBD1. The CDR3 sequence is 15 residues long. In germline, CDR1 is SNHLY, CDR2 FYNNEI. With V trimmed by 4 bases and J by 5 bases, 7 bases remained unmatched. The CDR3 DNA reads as TGTGCCAGCAGTGTAACGGGACAGGGGGTCCACGAGCAGTACTTC. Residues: CASSVTGQGVHEQYF. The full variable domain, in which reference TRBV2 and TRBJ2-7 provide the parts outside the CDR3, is EPEVTQTPSHQVTQMGQEVILRCVPISNHLYFYWYRQILGQKVEFLVSFYNNEISEKSEIFDDQFSVERPDGSNFTLKIRSTKLEDSAMYFCASSVTGQGVHEQYFGPGTRLTVT.

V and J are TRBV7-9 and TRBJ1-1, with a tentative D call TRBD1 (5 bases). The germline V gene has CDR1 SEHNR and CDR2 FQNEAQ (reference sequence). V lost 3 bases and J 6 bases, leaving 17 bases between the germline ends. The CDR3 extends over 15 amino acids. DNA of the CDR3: TGTGCCAGCAGCTTTCAAACCTTCGACAGCCCTGAAGCTTTCTTT. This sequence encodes CASSFQTFDSPEAFF.

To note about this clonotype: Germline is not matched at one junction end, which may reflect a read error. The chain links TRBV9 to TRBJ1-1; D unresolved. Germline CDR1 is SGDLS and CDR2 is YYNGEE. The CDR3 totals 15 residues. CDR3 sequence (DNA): TGTGCCAACAGCGTCCACCCCGGTGGGAACACTGAAGCTTTCTTT. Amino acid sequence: CANSVHPGGNTEAFF.

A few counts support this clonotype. The CDR3 sequence: CASSQEQIEEQYF. The CDR3 DNA reads TGCGCCAGCAGCCAAGAGCAAATTGAAGAGCAGTACTTC. The gene calls are TRBV4-1 and TRBJ2-7; D not resolved. In germline, CDR1 is MGHRA, CDR2 YSYEKL. The CDR3 sequence is 13 residues long. The germline V and J ends were trimmed by 0 bases and 7 bases, with 10 bases remaining between them.

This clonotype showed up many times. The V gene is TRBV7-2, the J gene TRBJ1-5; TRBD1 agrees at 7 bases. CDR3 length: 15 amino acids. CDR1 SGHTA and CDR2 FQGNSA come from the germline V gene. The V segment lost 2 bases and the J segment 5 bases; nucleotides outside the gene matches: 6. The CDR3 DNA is TGTGCCAGCAGCTTAACAGGGGTCGGGGATCAGCCCCAGCATTTT. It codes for CASSLTGVGDQPQHF.

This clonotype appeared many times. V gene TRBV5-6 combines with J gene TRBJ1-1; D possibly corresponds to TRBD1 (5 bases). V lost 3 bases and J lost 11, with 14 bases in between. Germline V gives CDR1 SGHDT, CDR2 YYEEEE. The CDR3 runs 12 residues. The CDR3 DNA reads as TGTGCCAGCAGCTCAGGGCATCTTGGGGCTTTCTTT. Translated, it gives CASSSGHLGAFF.

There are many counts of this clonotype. The CDR3 DNA is TGCAGCGTTTCTAGCGCAACCGGGGAGCTGTTTTTT. Encoded protein: CSVSSATGELFF. The chain joins TRBV29-1 to TRBJ2-2, with a weak D call TRBD2 (6 bases). Germline CDR1 reads SQVTM; CDR2 reads ANQGSEA. The CDR3 has 12 amino acids. V lost 5 bases, J lost 5 bases, and 9 bases lay in between.

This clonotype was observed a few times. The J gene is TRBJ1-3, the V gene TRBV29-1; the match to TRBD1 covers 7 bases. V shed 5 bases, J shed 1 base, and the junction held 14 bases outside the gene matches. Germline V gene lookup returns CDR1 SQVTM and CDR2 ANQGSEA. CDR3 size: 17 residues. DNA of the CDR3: TGCAGCGTTTTAGGCCATCGACAGGGTTTTTCTGGAAACACCATATATTTT. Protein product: CSVLGHRQGFSGNTIYF.